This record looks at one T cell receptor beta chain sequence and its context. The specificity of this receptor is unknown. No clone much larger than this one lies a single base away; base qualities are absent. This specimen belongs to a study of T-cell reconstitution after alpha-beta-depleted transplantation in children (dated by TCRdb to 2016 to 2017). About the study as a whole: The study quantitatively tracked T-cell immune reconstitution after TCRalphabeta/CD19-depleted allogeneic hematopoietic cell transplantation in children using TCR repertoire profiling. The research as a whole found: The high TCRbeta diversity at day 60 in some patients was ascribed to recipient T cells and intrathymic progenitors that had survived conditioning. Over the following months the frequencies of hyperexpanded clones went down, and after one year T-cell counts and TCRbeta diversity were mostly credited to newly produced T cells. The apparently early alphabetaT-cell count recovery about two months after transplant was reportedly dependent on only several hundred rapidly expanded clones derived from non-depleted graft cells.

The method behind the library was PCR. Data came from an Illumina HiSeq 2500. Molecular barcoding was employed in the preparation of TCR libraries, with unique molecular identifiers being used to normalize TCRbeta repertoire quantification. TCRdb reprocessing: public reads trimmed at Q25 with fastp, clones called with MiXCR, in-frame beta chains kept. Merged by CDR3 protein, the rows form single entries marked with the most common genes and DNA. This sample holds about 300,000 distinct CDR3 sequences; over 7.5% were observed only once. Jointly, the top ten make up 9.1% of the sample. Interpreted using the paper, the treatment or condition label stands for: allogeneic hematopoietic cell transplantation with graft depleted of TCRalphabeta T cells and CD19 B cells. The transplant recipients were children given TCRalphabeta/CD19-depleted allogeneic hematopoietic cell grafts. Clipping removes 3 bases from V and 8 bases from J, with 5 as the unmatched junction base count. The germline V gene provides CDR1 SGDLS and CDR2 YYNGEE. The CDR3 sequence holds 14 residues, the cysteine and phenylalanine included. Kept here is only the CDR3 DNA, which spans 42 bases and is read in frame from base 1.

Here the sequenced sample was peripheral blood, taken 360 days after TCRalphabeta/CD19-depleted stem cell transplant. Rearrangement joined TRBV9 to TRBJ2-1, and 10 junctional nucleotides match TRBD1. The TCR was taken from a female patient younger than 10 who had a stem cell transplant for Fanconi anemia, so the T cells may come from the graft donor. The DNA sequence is TGTGCCAGCAGCGCCGGACAGGGGGTATATGAGCAGTTCTTC. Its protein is CASSAGQGVYEQFF.